This T cell receptor beta chain is drawn from a study of cytomegalovirus exposure and HLA in healthy donors. Study-wide results and caveats: Among TCR beta chains, those listed as cytomegalovirus-associated numbered fewer than 200.

On this clone: Its antigen remains unknown.

The CDR3 has 12 residues. Germline-derived CDR1 and CDR2 are SNHLY and FYNNEI. V was clipped by 7 bases and J by 4 bases, with 10 bases between them. Measured with immunoSEQ multiplex PCR; TCRdb has only the in-frame clones, and not every one. Seen here are around 170,000 clones, around nine tenths observed once, and the top ten hold under 3%. The chain links TRBV2 to TRBJ2-5, with D possibly matching TRBD1 (8 bases). Input material: PBMCs. This sequence was found in a man between 18 and 29 years old in good health and CMV-seronegative. The CDR3 coding sequence is TGTGCCAGCAACAGGGGGGGAGAGACCCAGTACTTC. It yields the protein CASNRGGETQYF.